This entry features one T cell receptor beta chain sequence. Residents of over 20 US areas, aged roughly 18 to 89 years, made up the participants. Cohorts were assigned according to the clinical history that participants reported. This specimen comes from a study of blood T cell repertoires in COVID-19. Germline values: CDR1 SGHRS, CDR2 YFSETQ. V was shortened by 5 bases and J by 0 bases, with 15 bases between the two germline ends. The CDR3 has 15 amino acids. The authors' processing: Amplification with reference gene primers provided the estimates of nucleated cell counts. Sequenced by immunoSEQ multiplex PCR; TCRdb stores in-frame clones only, minus some. Clone size and V and J calls were adopted from that table, with D and trimming inferred from the DNA. The data show roughly 260,000 clones, approximately 83% seen once.

This clonotype originated in a woman between 40 and 55 years old who had been exposed to COVID-19. Sequenced input: PBMCs or T cells enriched from blood (not recorded which). The chain is built from TRBV5-1 and TRBJ2-7; weak D call: TRBD1 (6 bases). The CDR3 protein is CASSMRDTSSYEQYF. DNA for the CDR3: TGCGCCAGCAGTATGAGGGACACGAGCTCCTACGAGCAGTACTTC.